What follows are 6 T cell receptor beta chains derived from one specimen sequenced in a study of early T cells in non-severe SARS-CoV-2 infection. TCRdb independently ran MiXCR on the 5' RACE reads; one entry per CDR3 protein. The sample holds some 40,000 distinct CDR3 sequences, 12% seen once. The sample comprised whole blood. These receptors all stem from an adult who was a healthcare worker with PCR-confirmed SARS-CoV-2 infection or an uninfected control (not recorded which).

This clonotype came up many times. The chain carries TRBV12-2 and TRBJ1-1. TRBV12-2 is a documented pseudogene. CDR3 length equals 15 residues. This CDR3 is CASRSRRSMNTEAFF. In DNA form, the CDR3 reads TGTGCAAGTCGCTCCAGACGTTCGATGAACACTGAAGCTTTCTTT.

The chain carries TRBV24-1 and TRBJ1-2, with 9 bases that match TRBD1. With 4 bases clipped from V and 4 bases from J, the junction kept 6 bases outside the gene matches. The CDR3 is 15 residues long. CDR1 KGHDR and CDR2 SFDVKD come from the germline V gene. CDR3 nucleotide sequence: TGTGCCACCAGTGAGGGCGGGACAGGGATCTATGGCTACACCTTC. Amino acid sequence: CATSEGGTGIYGYTF.

This clonotype has a count of ten or more. The CDR3, as DNA: TGTGCCAGCTCACCACCGTCCGGGACTAGCGGGAGAGGTGAGCAGTTCTTC. This translates into CASSPPSGTSGRGEQFF. The V call is TRBV18, the J call TRBJ2-1, with 14 nucleotides matching TRBD2. The V gene's germline CDR1 is KGHSH and CDR2 LQKENI. The CDR3 sequence is 17 residues long. The V gene end was trimmed by 0 bases and the J gene end by 9 bases; junction bases not matched to a gene: 7.

The chain has TRBV4-2 and TRBJ2-2; 9 nucleotides align to TRBD1. This CDR3 spans 14 amino acids. The germline V gene has CDR1 LGHNA and CDR2 YNFKEQ. The junction had 2 bases not matched to a gene; V was cut back by 6 bases and J by 3 bases. CDR3 in DNA: TGTGCCAGCAGGGGACAGGGCGACACCGGGGAGCTGTTTTTT. It yields the protein CASRGQGDTGELFF.

The J gene is TRBJ2-7, the V gene TRBV5-1; 12 nucleotides line up with TRBD2. The CDR3 has 15 residues. V was clipped by 2 bases and J by 6 bases; unmatched bases: 6. CDR1 is SGHRS and CDR2 is YFSETQ in the germline V gene. Here the CDR3 reads CASSFLAGGLSEQYF. In DNA, the CDR3 is TGCGCCAGCAGCTTTCTAGCGGGAGGGCTGAGCGAGCAGTACTTC. Full variable domain (missing parts from reference TRBV5-1 and TRBJ2-7): KAGVTQTPRYLIKTRGQQVTLSCSPISGHRSVSWYQQTPGQGLQFLFEYFSETQRNKGNFPGRFSGRQFSNSRSEMNVSTLELGDSALYLCASSFLAGGLSEQYFGPGTRLTVT.

The sample holds many counts of this clonotype. This chain links TRBV5-1 with TRBJ2-1; tentatively, D is TRBD2 (6 bases). Trimming took off 5 bases at V and 0 bases at J, with 12 bases between the two ends. CDR1 and CDR2 from the germline V gene are SGHRS and YFSETQ. The CDR3 extends over 15 amino acids. The CDR3 sequence: CASSTGASSYNEQFF. The CDR3 DNA sequence: TGCGCCAGCAGTACGGGAGCAAGCTCCTACAATGAGCAGTTCTTC.